The source of this TCR beta chain is a study of blood T cell repertoires in COVID-19. Across the study: The origin of the acute and convalescent COVID-19 samples was the United States, Italy and Spain. The analysed material was cDNA or gDNA that came from T cells, B-cell-depleted T cells, or PBMCs.

V gave up 6 bases and J gave up 14 bases, with 14 bases separating them. This CDR3 region has 11 residues. CDR1 is LNHDA and CDR2 is SQIVND in the germline V gene (reference sequence). Source study methods: The authors estimated nucleated cell counts from reference gene primer amplification. Data came from immunoSEQ multiplex PCR; TCRdb stores just in-frame clones and leaves some out. That table is the source of V, J and clone size, and D and trimming were worked out from the DNA. The data hold fewer than 35,000 clones, with roughly 89% observed a single time. Source material: peripheral blood. The chain uses TRBV19 and TRBJ2-1; a weak D match, TRBD2 (5 bases). The receptor was isolated from an elderly man with acute or convalescent COVID-19. For the CDR3, the DNA is TGTGCCAGTAGGGAGGCTAGCTCTGAGTTCTTC. Encoded protein: CASREASSEFF.